The T cell receptor beta chain described here comes from a study of blood T cells in healthy people across ages. It was around 10 milliliters of peripheral blood that were drawn from each donor. Primers used in a second PCR of roughly 7 to 12 cycles were a sample-barcoded 5' primer and a J-beta primer mix. From the 5' RACE reads, TCRdb called clonotypes with MiXCR, one entry per CDR3 protein. This sample yields 700,000 to 900,000 distinct CDR3 sequences, of which around 24% are seen a single time; approximately 2.9% belongs to the top ten. The data were also submitted as part of a second study, on T cells of mothers and their children. From that second work: Barcodes and 2-4 random nucleotides were added by M1S in the second PCR. Slightly higher, non-significant overlap characterized related mother-child pairs relative to unrelated pairs.

The clonotype was recovered from a boy younger than 18 in good health. What was sequenced was blood.

The CDR3 is CASSAGDKRNQPQHF. CDR3 in DNA: TGTGCCAGTAGTGCGGGAGACAAGCGCAATCAGCCCCAGCATTTT. This chain connects TRBV19 to TRBJ1-5, with D unresolved. Germline CDR1 LNHDA, CDR2 SQIVND (reference sequence). Trimming took 5 bases from V and 2 from J, leaving 13 bases between them. There are 15 residues in the CDR3.